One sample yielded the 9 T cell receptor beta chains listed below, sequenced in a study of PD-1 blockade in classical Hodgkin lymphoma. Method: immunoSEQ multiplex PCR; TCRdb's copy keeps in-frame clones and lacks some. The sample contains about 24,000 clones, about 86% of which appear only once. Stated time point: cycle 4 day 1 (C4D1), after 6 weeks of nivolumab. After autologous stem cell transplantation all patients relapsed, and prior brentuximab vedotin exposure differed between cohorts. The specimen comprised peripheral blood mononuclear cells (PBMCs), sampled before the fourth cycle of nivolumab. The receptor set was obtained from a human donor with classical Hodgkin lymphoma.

CDR3 in DNA: TGTGCCAGCAGTGCAGAGGTGAACACTGAAGCTTTCTTT. Translation: CASSAEVNTEAFF. V gene TRBV2 combines with J gene TRBJ1-1; D ambiguous. This CDR3 has 13 amino acids. CDR1 is SNHLY and CDR2 is FYNNEI in the germline V gene. Trimming cost V 4 bases and J 0 bases, with 6 bases left between them.

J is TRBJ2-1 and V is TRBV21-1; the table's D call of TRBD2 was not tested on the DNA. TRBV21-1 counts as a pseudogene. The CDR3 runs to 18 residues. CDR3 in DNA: TGTGCCAGCAGCAAAAAAAGGGGCTGGACTAGCTCCTACAATGAGCAGTTCTTC. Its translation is CASSKKRGWTSSYNEQFF.

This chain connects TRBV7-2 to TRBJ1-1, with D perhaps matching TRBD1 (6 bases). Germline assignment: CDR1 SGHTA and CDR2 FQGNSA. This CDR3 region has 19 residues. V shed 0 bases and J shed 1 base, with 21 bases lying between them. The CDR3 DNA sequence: TGTGCCAGCAGCTTAGCATCTGGGGTACCGGGACATTCGAACACTGAAGCTTTCTTT. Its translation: CASSLASGVPGHSNTEAFF. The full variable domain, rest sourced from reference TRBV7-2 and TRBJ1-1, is GAGVSQSPSNKVTEKGKDVELRCDPISGHTALYWYRQSLGQGLEFLIYFQGNSAPDKSGLPSDRFSAERTGGSVSTLTIQRTQQEDSAVYLCASSLASGVPGHSNTEAFFGQGTRLTVV.

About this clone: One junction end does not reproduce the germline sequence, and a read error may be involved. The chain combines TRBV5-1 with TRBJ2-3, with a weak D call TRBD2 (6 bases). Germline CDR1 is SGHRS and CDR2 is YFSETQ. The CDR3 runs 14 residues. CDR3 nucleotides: TGCGCCGGCAGCGAGAGCGGGTACACAGATACGCAGTATTTT. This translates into CAGSESGYTDTQYF.

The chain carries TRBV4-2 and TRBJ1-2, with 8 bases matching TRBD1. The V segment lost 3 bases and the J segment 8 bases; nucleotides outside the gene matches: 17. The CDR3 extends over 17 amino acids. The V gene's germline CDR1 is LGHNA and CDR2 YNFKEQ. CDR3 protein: CASSHGQGYSRPGGYTF. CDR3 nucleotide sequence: TGTGCCAGCAGCCATGGACAGGGCTATTCACGCCCTGGGGGCTACACCTTC.

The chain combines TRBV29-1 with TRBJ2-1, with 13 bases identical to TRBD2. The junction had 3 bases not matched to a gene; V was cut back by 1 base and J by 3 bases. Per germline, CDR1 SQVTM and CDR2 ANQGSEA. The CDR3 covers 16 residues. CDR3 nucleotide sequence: TGCAGCGTTGAAGTTTGGACTAGCGGGAGCTACAATGAGCAGTTCTTC. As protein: CSVEVWTSGSYNEQFF.

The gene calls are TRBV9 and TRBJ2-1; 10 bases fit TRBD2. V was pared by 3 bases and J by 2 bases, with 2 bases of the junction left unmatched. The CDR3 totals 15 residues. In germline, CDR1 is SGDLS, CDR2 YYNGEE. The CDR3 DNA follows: TGTGCCAGCAGCGCTAGCGGGAGTCCCTACAATGAGCAGTTCTTC. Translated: CASSASGSPYNEQFF.

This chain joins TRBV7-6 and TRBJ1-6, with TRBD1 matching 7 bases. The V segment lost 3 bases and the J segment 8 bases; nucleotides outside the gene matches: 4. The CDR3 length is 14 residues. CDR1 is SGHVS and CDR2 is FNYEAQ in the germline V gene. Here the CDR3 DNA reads TGTGCCAGCAGCTTCGACAGGGTGGATTCACCCCTCCACTTT. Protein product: CASSFDRVDSPLHF. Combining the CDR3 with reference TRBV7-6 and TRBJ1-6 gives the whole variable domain GAGVSQSPRYKVTKRGQDVALRCDPISGHVSLYWYRQALGQGPEFLTYFNYEAQQDKSGLPNDRFSAERPEGSISTLTIQRTEQRDSAMYRCASSFDRVDSPLHFGNGTRLTVT.

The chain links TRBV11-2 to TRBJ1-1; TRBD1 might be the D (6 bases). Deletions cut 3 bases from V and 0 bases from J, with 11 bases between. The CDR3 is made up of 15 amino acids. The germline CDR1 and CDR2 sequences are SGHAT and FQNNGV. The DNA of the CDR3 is TGTGCCAGCAGCTTCACCAGGGGTTTGAACACTGAAGCTTTCTTT. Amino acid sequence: CASSFTRGLNTEAFF.